The clone carrying this TCR beta chain was seen ten or more times. Its antigen is not known. Using unique molecular identifiers, the investigators prepared the TCRbeta library. TCRdb ran MiXCR on the PCR reads and lists one entry per CDR3 protein. The sample includes under 250,000 distinct CDR3 sequences, more than 20% of them seen just once. The entry originates in a study of T-cell reconstitution after alpha-beta-depleted transplantation in children. General study findings and limits: Counts and diversity of T cells one year after transplant came mostly from newly produced T cells. Surviving recipient T cells and thymic progenitors produced the high day-60 TCRbeta diversity seen in some patients. Expanded graft clones numbering several hundred reportedly gave rise to alpha-beta T cells about two months after transplant.

V was pared by 4 bases and J by 1 base, with 3 bases of the junction left unmatched. CDR3 size: 14 residues. This TCR derives from a female patient aged 2-10 years who had a stem cell transplant for congenital amegakaryocytic thrombocytopenia, so the T cells may come from the graft donor. The chain couples TRBV12-3 or TRBV12-4 to TRBJ1-2; 7 nucleotides line up with TRBD1. This material consisted of PBMCs, mostly from graft donor cells, taken 360 days after TCRalphabeta/CD19-depleted stem cell transplant. CDR3 nucleotides: TGTGCCAGCAGTTCGACAGGGTTTAACTATGGCTACACCTTC. It is translated as CASSSTGFNYGYTF.